A selection of T cell receptor beta chains follows, all from one sample in a study of response to subunit inactivated influenza vaccine. TCRdb analysed the RT-PCR reads with MiXCR anew, one entry per CDR3 protein. The repertoire includes over 450,000 distinct CDR3 sequences, 10% to 15% of them detected once, and about 12% sits in the top ten. Here the sequenced sample was PBMCs from blood, taken roughly 47 days after vaccination. All receptors derive from a man aged 45-65 years who received an inactivated influenza vaccine. Both conserved end residues are part of each CDR3. The D gene is left open where the match is weak. Clone sizes are given selectively: once, few, many, or a class where the clone is expanded.

v_call,j_call,clone_size,d_call,cdr3_nt,cdr3_aa
TRBV20-1,TRBJ1-1,NA,NA,TGCAGTGCCCTGGATATAATGAACACTGAAGCTTTCTTT,CSALDIMNTEAFF
TRBV7-6,TRBJ2-5,NA,TRBD1,TGTGCCAGCAGCCAAAGGACAGGGATGGAGACCCAGTACTTC,CASSQRTGMETQYF
TRBV3-1,TRBJ1-1,few,NA,TGTGCCAGCAGCCAAGATGGGTACACTGAAGCTTTCTTT,CASSQDGYTEAFF
TRBV27,TRBJ1-2,NA,NA,TGTGCCAGCAGTGCCGACAGAGGCTCTGGCTACACCTTC,CASSADRGSGYTF
TRBV21-1,TRBJ2-7,NA,NA,TGTGCCAGCAGCAAAGATACTCTACTAGCGGGAGGAAGGTCCTACGAGCAGTACTTC,CASSKDTLLAGGRSYEQYF
TRBV2,TRBJ2-1,many,NA,TGTGCCAGCAGTGTCAGGGTGGGTAATGAGCAGTTCTTC,CASSVRVGNEQFF
TRBV10-3,TRBJ2-5,NA,NA,TGTGCCATCAGTGAGGCCGACAGCACCGGGGTGCCCCAGTACTTC,CAISEADSTGVPQYF
TRBV12-3/TRBV12-4,TRBJ2-5,many,NA,TGTGCCAGCAGTCCGCCTAGCTCTGGAGAGACCCAGTACTTC,CASSPPSSGETQYF
TRBV28,TRBJ2-3,NA,NA,TGTGCCAGCAGTTCCCCCCGGACAGCAGATACGCAGTATTTT,CASSSPRTADTQYF
TRBV10-3,TRBJ2-7,few,TRBD1,TGTGCCATCGGATCCGGGACAGGGACCTACGAGCAGTACTTC,CAIGSGTGTYEQYF
TRBV7-2,TRBJ1-5,few,NA,TGTGCCAGCAGCGAAAACAGTGTTCAGCCCCAGCATTTT,CASSENSVQPQHF
TRBV27,TRBJ1-1,few,TRBD1,TGTGCCAGCTCGCGGGACAGGGGAATTGGTGAAGCTTTCTTT,CASSRDRGIGEAFF
TRBV10-3,TRBJ2-7,many,TRBD1,TGTGCCATCAGTGAGTCGGGACAGGGTTACTACGAGCAGTACTTC,CAISESGQGYYEQYF
TRBV7-9,TRBJ2-7,few,NA,TGTGCCAGCAGCGGTCAGAAGGACGAGCAGTACTTC,CASSGQKDEQYF
TRBV10-3,TRBJ2-5,few,NA,TGTGCCATCAGTGAACCAGGGTCAGGGGAGACCCAGTACTTC,CAISEPGSGETQYF
TRBV10-3,TRBJ2-7,few,NA,TGTGCCATCAGTGAGTATCAGGGGACGAGATCCTACGAGCAGTACTTC,CAISEYQGTRSYEQYF
TRBV20-1,TRBJ2-3,few,NA,TGCAGTGCTCCATTAGCGGAGCTTACGCAGTATTTT,CSAPLAELTQYF
TRBV4-3,TRBJ2-1,few,TRBD2,TGCGCCAGCAGCCGAGGCTTCCGGGGGGGCTTCAATGAGCAGTTCTTC,CASSRGFRGGFNEQFF
TRBV28,TRBJ2-4,NA,NA,TGTGCCAGCAGTTCCGCCGTATATAACATTCAGTACTTC,CASSSAVYNIQYF
TRBV4-3,TRBJ2-7,many,TRBD1,TGCGCCAGCAGCCGGGACAGATCCTACGAGCAGTACTTC,CASSRDRSYEQYF
TRBV9,TRBJ2-1,many,NA,TGTGCCAGCAGCGTAGGGTGGGGGCTGTTCGATGAGCAGTTCTTC,CASSVGWGLFDEQFF
TRBV12-3/TRBV12-4,TRBJ1-3,many,NA,TGTGCCAGCACTTTCTGGATGAGGGCCTCCGGAAACACCATATATTTT,CASTFWMRASGNTIYF
TRBV10-3,TRBJ2-7,NA,TRBD2,TGTGCCATCAGCCGCGGGAGGGCCGAGCAGTACTTC,CAISRGRAEQYF
TRBV6-2/TRBV6-3,TRBJ2-7,NA,NA,TGTGCCAGCAGCCTAAAACAGGGAGGTCCCTCCTACGAGCAGTACTTC,CASSLKQGGPSYEQYF
TRBV4-3,TRBJ2-1,few,TRBD2,TGCGCCAGCAGCCAGGTCCTAGCGGGAGGGCCGAGTGAGCAGTTCTTC,CASSQVLAGGPSEQFF
TRBV5-1,TRBJ2-3,many,TRBD1,TGTGCCAGCAGTGCCGGGACAGGGGGCACAGATACGCAGTATTTT,CASSAGTGGTDTQYF
TRBV5-1,TRBJ2-5,NA,NA,TGCGCCAGCAGCTTGATACCTACGCAAGAGACCCAGTACTTC,CASSLIPTQETQYF
TRBV5-5,TRBJ1-3,many,TRBD1,TGTGCCAGCAGTTTACAGGGGACCTACTCTGGAAACACCATATATTTT,CASSLQGTYSGNTIYF
TRBV9,TRBJ2-1,NA,NA,TGTGCCAGCAGCGTGCTCGGCAGCAGCTCCTACAATGAGCAGTTCTTC,CASSVLGSSSYNEQFF
TRBV6-5,TRBJ1-2,once,TRBD1,TGTGCCAGCAGTTACTCTCCGACAGGGGGGTCCTATGGCTACACCTTC,CASSYSPTGGSYGYTF
TRBV4-1,TRBJ2-3,NA,NA,TGCGCCAGCAGCTCCTACGAACGCCGCACAGATACGCAGTATTTT,CASSSYERRTDTQYF